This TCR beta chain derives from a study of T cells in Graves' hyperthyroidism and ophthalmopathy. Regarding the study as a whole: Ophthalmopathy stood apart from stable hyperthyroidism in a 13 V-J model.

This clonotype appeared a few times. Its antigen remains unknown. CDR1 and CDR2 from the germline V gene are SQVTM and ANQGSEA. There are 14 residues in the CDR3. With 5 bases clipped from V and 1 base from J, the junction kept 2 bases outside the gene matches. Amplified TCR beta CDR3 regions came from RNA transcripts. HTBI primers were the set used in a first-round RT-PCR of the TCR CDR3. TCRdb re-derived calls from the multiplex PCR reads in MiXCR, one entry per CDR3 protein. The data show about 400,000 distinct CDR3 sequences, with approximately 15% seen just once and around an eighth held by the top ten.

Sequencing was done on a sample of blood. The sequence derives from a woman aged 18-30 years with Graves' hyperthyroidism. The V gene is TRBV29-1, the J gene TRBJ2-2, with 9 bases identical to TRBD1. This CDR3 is CSVRDRENTGELFF. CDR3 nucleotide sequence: TGCAGCGTTAGGGACAGGGAGAACACCGGGGAGCTGTTTTTT.